This entry describes one T cell receptor (beta chain). What this receptor recognizes is not known. No much larger clone exists at a distance of one base, and base qualities are not known. Participants in the prospective study were aged roughly 18 to 100 years, lived in 20 to 30 United States geographic areas, and enrolled through a virtual design. In the prospective study, cohorts were assigned on the basis of participant-reported clinical history obtained from a screening survey and a study questionnaire. ImmuneRACE Cohort 3 recovered participants were defined by two consecutive negative NP/OP PCR tests, healthcare professional clearance, or symptom resolution. Mobile phlebotomists in the prospective study collected whole blood, serum and a nasopharyngeal or oropharyngeal swab from every participant. Prospective study participants could optionally give additional blood draws and questionnaires over a roughly 2-month period. Prospective study blood samples were shipped either frozen or at room temperature before DNA extraction.

CDR1 is given as SGHDT and CDR2 as YYEEEE, both from the germline V gene. Inclusive of the bounding cysteine and phenylalanine, the CDR3 is 16 residues long. Of all the DNA, just the CDR3 is kept, 48 bases in frame from base 1. V loses 2 bases at its end and J loses 1 base; junction bases beyond the gene matches: 5. The source of the sample is a study of blood T cell repertoires in COVID-19 (dated by TCRdb to about 2020). Background for the entire study: Collaborator samples came from the United States, Italy and Spain and covered acute and convalescent phases of COVID-19. The prospective study material was composed of cDNA or gDNA derived from T cells, B-cell-depleted T cells, or PBMCs. Deeply sampled blood TCRbeta repertoires from subjects exposed to, actively infected with, or recovered from COVID-19 were included in the dataset. The repertoires were made available in a free public database intended to serve as a resource for research on the immune response to SARS-CoV-2. The samples were drawn from the first 160 participants of the ongoing ImmuneRACE study and from 950 to 1,500 subjects provided by 6 global collaborators. A de-identified subject ID, COVID-19 status, age in years and sex were almost always included in the sample metadata. Where available, HLA class I and class II types were taken from metadata supplied by the sample provider and were not determined by assay-based typing. Findings and caveats that apply to the study as a whole: The amount of clinical and demographic metadata varied by source and participant and was provided uncurated.

TCRbeta CDR3 regions were amplified from genomic DNA using the immunoSEQ Assay, a bias-controlled multiplex PCR. The published analysis was carried out like this. Nucleated cell counts per sample were estimated from amplification of reference gene primers within the assay. Sequence reads were collapsed and filtered to measure the absolute abundance of every unique TCRbeta CDR3 rearrangement. Productive Simpson clonality was computed per sample as the square root of Simpson's diversity index over productive rearrangements. TCRdb retrieved this table from immuneACCESS and kept in-frame rearrangements only. Not all clones are present; in checked studies, unresolved V genes account for under half, and no reason is known for the remainder. That table supplies the V and J calls and clone size; D and trimming were determined from the DNA. This sample gives under 300,000 clones in total; around 92% of them show up just once. Less than 2% of the sample rests with the top ten.

The clonotype comes from a woman aged 60-70 years who had recovered from COVID-19. The sample taken for sequencing was PBMCs or T cells enriched from blood (not recorded which). The sequence joins TRBV5-6 to TRBJ1-2; 10 middle bases align to TRBD1. The bases are TGTGCCAGCAGCTTCGGGACAGGGGCGAATAACTATGGCTACACCTTC. This codes for CASSFGTGANNYGYTF.